The clone carrying this T cell receptor beta chain turned up a few times. Its antigen is still unknown. The data derive from a study of blood T cells in healthy people across ages. Looking at the study overall: Template-switching capture recovered about one barcoded beta molecule per two T cells.

General study findings and limits: Both naive CD4+ cell counts and diversity were greater in long-lived donors than in aged donors.

Ranging in age from about 6 to 100, the donors were healthy Caucasian individuals from Russia. Together with a sample-barcoded 5' primer, a J-beta primer mix was included in a second PCR lasting about 7 to 12 cycles. Tagging of each cDNA molecule was performed by a template-switch adaptor with 12 random nucleotides. In TCRdb, the 5' RACE reads were re-called with MiXCR into one record per CDR3 protein. The table lists 550,000 to 750,000 distinct CDR3 sequences, 21% of them singletons. CDR1 is DFQATT and CDR2 is SNEGSKA in the germline V gene (reference sequence). The length of the CDR3 is 13 residues.

Sequencing used blood. The chain is built from TRBV20-1 and TRBJ2-5; 8 bases agree with TRBD1. The assigned J gene may be wrong: the sequence end matches TRBJ2-7 better. The sequence was obtained from a man aged 65 to 79 in good health. The chain's CDR3 is CSALLDRDAEQYF. In DNA form, the CDR3 reads TGCAGTGCTCTCCTGGACAGGGATGCCGAGCAGTACTTC.